The 27 T cell receptor beta chains below come from one sample, sequenced in a study of blood T cell repertoires in COVID-19. Only in-frame clones appear in the TCRdb table, and some are missing; sequencing was by immunoSEQ multiplex PCR. The sample yields 200,000 to 250,000 clones, more than 70% seen once. The material sequenced was peripheral blood. These receptors all stem from an elderly man with acute or convalescent COVID-19.

This clone was observed once. V is TRBV9 and J is TRBJ2-2; 9 bases line up with TRBD2. J lost 6 bases, V lost 5 bases, and 8 bases had no gene match. Germline CDR1 is SGDLS and CDR2 is YYNGEE. This CDR3 is 15 amino acids long. CDR3 sequence: CASSPLAGKAGELFF. In nucleotides, the CDR3 is TGTGCCAGCAGTCCTCTAGCGGGAAAGGCCGGGGAGCTGTTTTTT.

This chain joins TRBV10-2 and TRBJ1-3; D is ambiguous. CDR3 length: 13 residues. The V end was cut by 5 bases, the J end by 0 bases, with 5 bases between. Germline V gene lookup returns CDR1 WSHSY and CDR2 SAAADI. CDR3 sequence (DNA): TGCGCCAGCAGTAGCTACTCTGGAAACACCATATATTTT. Its protein product is CASSSYSGNTIYF.

The V and J genes are TRBV5-1 and TRBJ2-5; tentative D call: TRBD1 (6 bases). CDR3 length equals 13 residues. CDR1 and CDR2 from the germline V gene are SGHRS and YFSETQ. The ends were cut back, 7 bases at V and 4 bases at J, with 14 bases in the middle. The DNA of the CDR3 is TGCGCCAGCGGACCGGGACAAAGAGAGACCCAGTACTTC. This translates into CASGPGQRETQYF.

V is TRBV6-2 or TRBV6-3 and J is TRBJ1-2; 8 nucleotides align to TRBD1. This CDR3 is 15 amino acids long. Germline CDR1 and CDR2: MNHEY and SVGEGT. J was trimmed by 4 bases and V by 6 bases; bases with no gene match: 10. Here the CDR3 reads CASSPVGQGLYGYTF. The CDR3 bases are TGTGCCAGCAGCCCCGTTGGACAGGGCCTCTATGGCTACACCTTC.

This sequence joins TRBV2 and TRBJ2-3; 10 bases are a match to TRBD2. This CDR3 has 16 residues. The germline V gene has CDR1 SNHLY and CDR2 FYNNEI. Trimming at V came to 6 bases and at J to 2 bases, leaving 8 bases not matched to a gene. This CDR3 is CASRPLAGVPTDTQYF. The CDR3 bases are TGTGCCAGCAGACCTCTAGCGGGAGTACCCACAGATACGCAGTATTTT.

V usage is TRBV5-1 and J usage is TRBJ2-3; 10 positions agree with TRBD1. This CDR3 region has 15 residues. J lost 2 bases, V lost 6 bases, and 6 bases had no gene match. From germline, CDR1 is SGHRS and CDR2 YFSETQ. The CDR3 nucleotides are TGCGCCAGCACTCGGGACAGGGGATCCACAGATACGCAGTATTTT. Translation gives CASTRDRGSTDTQYF.

In this sample, this clone turned up once. The chain joins TRBV6-5 to TRBJ1-3, with 9 bases that match TRBD1. Germline CDR1 reads MNHEY; CDR2 reads SVGAGI. This CDR3 has 16 residues. Trimming removed 4 bases from V and 1 base from J; junction bases left unmatched: 5. CDR3 in amino acids: CASSSDRGRSGNTIYF. In nucleotides, the CDR3 is TGTGCCAGCAGTTCGGACAGGGGCAGGTCTGGAAACACCATATATTTT.

This clone was seen a single time. The genes are TRBV7-8 and TRBJ1-2, with D possibly matching TRBD1 (5 bases). The CDR3 is 13 residues long. CDR1 and CDR2 (germline): SGHVS, FQNEAQ. V lost 5 bases to trimming and J lost 4 bases, with 11 bases between them. CDR3 in DNA: TGTGCCAGCAGCAGAGGGGCCTTCTATGGCTACACCTTC. It codes for CASSRGAFYGYTF.

This chain connects TRBV6-2 or TRBV6-3 to TRBJ2-7; TRBD2 is a possible D gene (7 bases). The germline gives CDR1 MNHEY, CDR2 SVGEGT. The CDR3 has 14 residues. V shed 5 bases and J shed 5 bases, with 16 bases lying between them. CDR3 nucleotides: TGTGCCAGCAGTCACCTGGGGGGGCTCAACGAGCAGTACTTC. This sequence encodes CASSHLGGLNEQYF.

The chain employs TRBV28 and TRBJ2-7; 8 bases map to TRBD2. Germline values: CDR1 MDHEN, CDR2 SYDVKM. V was clipped by 6 bases and J by 3 bases; unmatched bases: 10. This CDR3 comprises 15 residues. The CDR3 is CASRATGLGYYEQYF. The CDR3, as DNA: TGTGCCAGCAGAGCAACGGGACTAGGGTACTACGAGCAGTACTTC.

The V and J genes are TRBV28 and TRBJ2-7; 9 nucleotides match TRBD1. J was trimmed by 2 bases and V by 9 bases; bases with no gene match: 8. CDR3 length: 14 amino acids. Looked up from germline, CDR1 is MDHEN and CDR2 is SYDVKM. As DNA, the CDR3 is TGTGCCAGTAGCCGGGACAGGGACGCCTACGAGCAGTACTTC. Amino acid sequence: CASSRDRDAYEQYF. Combining the CDR3 with reference TRBV28 and TRBJ2-7 gives the whole variable domain DVKVTQSSRYLVKRTGEKVFLECVQDMDHENMFWYRQDPGLGLRLIYFSYDVKMKEKGDIPEGYSVSREKKERFSLILESASTNQTSMYLCASSRDRDAYEQYFGPGTRLTVT.

This chain uses TRBV5-1 with TRBJ2-7, with 9 positions matching TRBD2. Germline values: CDR1 SGHRS, CDR2 YFSETQ. This CDR3 is 15 amino acids long. The V segment lost 4 bases and the J segment 2 bases; nucleotides outside the gene matches: 7. The CDR3 loop is CASSRRTSATYEQYF. The CDR3 DNA reads as TGCGCCAGCAGCCGCAGGACTAGCGCAACCTACGAGCAGTACTTC.

The chain couples TRBV10-3 to TRBJ2-2; tentatively, D is TRBD2 (7 bases). The CDR3 sequence is 15 residues long. In germline, CDR1 is ENHRY, CDR2 SYGVKD. Trimming stripped 10 bases from V and 0 bases from J, with 15 bases between. This CDR3 reads CATKGGPANTGELFF. CDR3 nucleotide sequence: TGTGCCACCAAGGGGGGGCCCGCGAACACCGGGGAGCTGTTTTTT.

This clone was counted between two and nine times. The V gene is TRBV5-4, the J gene TRBJ2-3; no definite D call. The V and J ends lost 4 bases and 1 base respectively, with 19 bases between them. Germline CDR1 SGHNT, CDR2 YYREEE (reference sequence). This CDR3 region has 17 residues. Written as DNA, the CDR3 is TGTGCCAGCAGCCCGAAGCTTGTCAGCGTCGGCACAGATACGCAGTATTTT. It translates to CASSPKLVSVGTDTQYF.

V gene TRBV6-2 or TRBV6-3 combines with J gene TRBJ2-1; unclear D gene. This CDR3 has 15 amino acids. The germline CDR1 and CDR2 sequences are MNHEY and SVGEGT. Trimming removed 0 bases at V and 0 bases at J, with 6 bases between. The CDR3 loop reads CASSYSLASYNEQFF. Written as DNA, the CDR3 is TGTGCCAGCAGTTACTCGTTGGCCTCCTACAATGAGCAGTTCTTC.

The chain recombines TRBV7-9 with TRBJ1-6; D is perhaps TRBD1 (6 bases). With 4 bases removed from V and 6 bases from J, the gap between germline ends came to 10 bases. CDR3 length equals 14 residues. The germline V gene has CDR1 SEHNR and CDR2 FQNEAQ (reference sequence). In DNA, the CDR3 is TGTGCCAGCAGCTCCGGGACATCTAATTCACCCCTCCACTTT. It encodes CASSSGTSNSPLHF.

The chain carries TRBV6-2 or TRBV6-3 and TRBJ1-5; 9 nucleotides agree with TRBD1. This CDR3 is 18 amino acids long. Per germline, CDR1 MNHEY and CDR2 SVGEGT. Trimming cost V 0 bases and J 0 bases; bases outside gene matches: 6. The CDR3 DNA reads TGTGCCAGCAGTTACTCGTTGGACAGGGGTTATAGCAATCAGCCCCAGCATTTT. Translation: CASSYSLDRGYSNQPQHF.

This clone has more than one count but fewer than ten. V and J are TRBV6-6 and TRBJ1-5; no firm D call. The CDR3 spans 14 residues. Germline assignment: CDR1 MNHNY and CDR2 SVGAGI (reference sequence). The V gene lost 8 bases and the J gene lost 3 bases, with 14 bases spanning the gap. The CDR3 is CASAGVQNNQPQHF. The CDR3 DNA is TGTGCCAGCGCCGGGGTACAGAACAATCAGCCCCAGCATTTT.

This chain uses TRBV5-1 with TRBJ2-6, with D unresolved. V gave up 2 bases and J gave up 0 bases, with 6 bases separating them. The CDR3 is made up of 15 amino acids. CDR1 is SGHRS, CDR2 YFSETQ, per germline. Written as DNA, the CDR3 is TGCGCCAGCAGCTTCCTCTTCTCTGGGGCCAACGTCCTGACTTTC. Amino acid sequence: CASSFLFSGANVLTF.

V is TRBV28 and J is TRBJ1-5; D is undetermined. CDR1 and CDR2 (germline): MDHEN, SYDVKM. This CDR3 is built from 12 residues. Trimming pared 5 bases from V and 6 bases from J, leaving 8 bases between. CDR3 DNA: TGTGCCAGCAGTGCGGTCCCTCAGCCCCAGCATTTT. It is translated as CASSAVPQPQHF.

V usage is TRBV20-1 and J usage is TRBJ1-5; a weak D match, TRBD1 (5 bases). The germline V gene has CDR1 DFQATT and CDR2 SNEGSKA (reference sequence). The V end lost 7 bases, the J end lost 7 bases, and 11 bases lay between the germline ends. The CDR3 has 11 amino acids. The CDR3, as DNA: TGCAGTGTTGCCGGGGGACAGCCCCAGCATTTT. Residues: CSVAGGQPQHF.

The genes are TRBV19 and TRBJ1-4; D may be TRBD1 (5 bases). The germline V and J ends were trimmed by 9 bases and 6 bases, with 20 bases remaining between them. The CDR3 has 15 residues. Germline values: CDR1 LNHDA, CDR2 SQIVND (reference sequence). CDR3 in DNA: TGTGCCAGCAACAGGTGGGCGGCCGAAGATGAAAAACTGTTTTTT. This sequence encodes CASNRWAAEDEKLFF. Variable domain in full (rest from reference TRBV19 and TRBJ1-4): DGGITQSPKYLFRKEGQNVTLSCEQNLNHDAMYWYRQDPGQGLRLIYYSQIVNDFQKGDIAEGYSVSREKKESFPLTVTSAQKNPTAFYLCASNRWAAEDEKLFFGSGTQLSVL.

V usage is TRBV27 and J usage is TRBJ1-4, with a tentative D call TRBD1 (5 bases). Germline-derived CDR1 and CDR2 are MNHEY and SMNVEV (reference sequence). The CDR3 consists of 15 residues. Trimming left V 6 bases short and J 7 bases short, with 18 bases between. This CDR3 is CASRPRDSWGEKLFF. In DNA, the CDR3 is TGTGCCAGCAGACCCCGGGACTCATGGGGTGAAAAACTGTTTTTT. The complete variable domain, with remaining parts taken from reference TRBV27 and TRBJ1-4, reads EAQVTQNPRYLITVTGKKLTVTCSQNMNHEYMSWYRQDPGLGLRQIYYSMNVEVTDKGDVPEGYKVSRKEKRNFPLILESPSPNQTSLYFCASRPRDSWGEKLFFGSGTQLSVL.

This rearrangement joins TRBV27 to TRBJ1-6, with 8 bases that match TRBD1. CDR1 MNHEY and CDR2 SMNVEV come from the germline V gene (reference sequence). V dropped 3 bases and J dropped 10; count of bases not matched to a gene: 5. The CDR3 runs to 14 residues. The CDR3 nucleotides are TGTGCCAGCAGTTTTTTCAGGGGGCAATCACCCCTCCACTTT. This gives the protein CASSFFRGQSPLHF.

The rearrangement joins TRBV20-1 to TRBJ2-7; 7 positions match TRBD1. V was clipped by 3 bases and J by 0 bases; unmatched bases: 2. The CDR3 has 13 amino acids. Germline CDR1 reads DFQATT; CDR2 reads SNEGSKA (reference sequence). CDR3 bases: TGCAGTGCTAGTAGACAGGGCTCCTACGAGCAGTACTTC. Its protein product is CSASRQGSYEQYF.

The V gene is TRBV5-1, the J gene TRBJ2-2; D uncertain. The germline V and J ends were trimmed by 0 bases and 4 bases, with 16 bases remaining between them. The length of the CDR3 is 17 residues. Germline V gene sequence: CDR1 SGHRS, CDR2 YFSETQ. This CDR3 reads CASSLAAARVPTGELFF. In nucleotides, the CDR3 is TGCGCCAGCAGCTTGGCCGCGGCCCGGGTACCCACCGGGGAGCTGTTTTTT.

This clone was observed once. The chain carries TRBV28 and TRBJ1-5; D is possibly TRBD1 (6 bases). The CDR3 length is 16 residues. Deletions cut 6 bases from V and 1 base from J, with 16 bases between. Per the germline V gene, CDR1 is MDHEN and CDR2 is SYDVKM. CDR3 sequence: CASSSGAGASNQPQHF. CDR3 in DNA: TGTGCCAGCAGCTCGGGGGCGGGGGCGAGCAATCAGCCCCAGCATTTT.